This entry lists 28 T cell receptor beta chains sequenced from one sample in a study of T-cell reconstitution after alpha-beta-depleted transplantation in children. The library targeted TCRbeta and was prepared with unique molecular identifiers. TCRdb processed the PCR reads anew with MiXCR; each CDR3 protein has one entry. The sample lists about 300,000 distinct CDR3 sequences; around a tenth were seen once. The input for sequencing was PBMCs, taken before TCRalphabeta/CD19-depleted stem cell transplant. Receptors were obtained from a boy under two years old with acute myeloid leukemia, due to receive a stem cell transplant.

The chain combines TRBV12-3 or TRBV12-4 with TRBJ2-3, with unresolved D. With 3 bases removed from V and 11 bases from J, the gap between germline ends came to 9 bases. CDR3 length: 11 residues. In DNA form, the CDR3 reads TGTGCCAGCAGTTTTCGCGTTTGGCAGTATTTT. It codes for CASSFRVWQYF.

This clonotype was seen only once. This rearrangement joins TRBV20-1 to TRBJ2-1, with unresolved D. Germline V CDR1 and CDR2: DFQATT, SNEGSKA (reference sequence). The V end lost 4 bases, the J end lost 0 bases, and 13 bases lay between the germline ends. The CDR3 consists of 15 residues. The CDR3 protein is CSAKSPNHSYNEQFF. The CDR3 DNA is TGCAGTGCTAAGTCCCCTAACCACTCCTACAATGAGCAGTTCTTC.

Of note for this clonotype: The junction shows a germline mismatch at one end, possibly a read error. The V call is TRBV7-3, the J call TRBJ2-1; the match to TRBD2 covers 9 bases. The CDR3 length is 14 residues. Germline V gene sequence: CDR1 SGHTA, CDR2 FQGTGA. The CDR3 DNA sequence: TGTTCCAGCACCCCCAAGGGGCGGGAGGGCTTGCAGTTCTTC. It specifies CSSTPKGREGLQFF.

The table lists this clonotype with many counts. This chain joins TRBV29-1 and TRBJ2-5; D not certain. V dropped 6 bases and J dropped 3 bases, with 14 bases sitting between them. Germline V gene lookup returns CDR1 SQVTM and CDR2 ANQGSEA. The CDR3 loop spans 13 amino acids. The CDR3 protein is CSVATNLEETQYF. The CDR3 DNA reads TGCAGCGTAGCTACCAATTTGGAAGAGACCCAGTACTTC.

Concerning this clonotype: Possible read error: a much larger clone is one base away. The V call is TRBV4-3, the J call TRBJ1-1, with D perhaps matching TRBD1 (6 bases). The V and J ends lost 3 bases and 1 base respectively, with 15 bases between them. Germline CDR1 and CDR2: LGHNA and YSLEER. This CDR3 has 16 residues. The DNA of the CDR3 is TGCGCCAGCAGCCATGTGCCGGACAGTGGGAACACTGAAGCTTTCTTT. The encoded protein is CASSHVPDSGNTEAFF.

The chain employs TRBV4-2 and TRBJ2-3, with 11 bases aligning to TRBD2. Germline V CDR1 and CDR2: LGHNA, YNFKEQ. J was trimmed by 2 bases and V by 3 bases; bases with no gene match: 1. The CDR3 length is 15 residues. CDR3 in amino acids: CASSQTSGDTDTQYF. CDR3 sequence (DNA): TGTGCCAGCAGCCAGACTAGCGGGGACACAGATACGCAGTATTTT.

This clonotype was recorded at least ten times. V usage is TRBV20-1 and J usage is TRBJ2-3; TRBD2 aligns across 11 bases. The CDR3 runs 15 residues. The J segment lost 5 bases and the V segment lost 2 bases, leaving 6 bases of the junction unmatched. The V gene's germline CDR1 is DFQATT and CDR2 SNEGSKA (reference sequence). The CDR3 sequence is CSARPGLAGGDTQYF. As DNA, the CDR3 is TGCAGTGCTAGACCCGGACTAGCGGGTGGAGATACGCAGTATTTT.

This clonotype appeared many times. This rearrangement joins TRBV5-1 to TRBJ2-1; the D is unclear. The germline V gene has CDR1 SGHRS and CDR2 YFSETQ. The CDR3 length is 17 residues. Between the trimmed V and J ends, which lost 1 base and 0 bases, there was a span of 14 bases. The chain's CDR3 is CASSLNRLGSSYNEQFF. CDR3 DNA sequence: TGCGCCAGCAGCTTGAACCGGCTAGGAAGCTCCTACAATGAGCAGTTCTTC.

J is TRBJ2-5 and V is TRBV10-2; 11 bases fit TRBD2. The CDR3 extends over 21 amino acids. Per the germline V gene, CDR1 is WSHSY and CDR2 is SAAADI. J lost 5 bases, V lost 6 bases, and 26 bases had no gene match. CDR3 region: CASSEFRRGLIAGGSEETQYF. CDR3 sequence (DNA): TGCGCCAGCAGCGAATTCCGTAGAGGATTAATAGCGGGGGGGTCCGAGGAGACCCAGTACTTC.

Ten or more counts support this clonotype. This chain uses TRBV6-5 with TRBJ2-2, with a tentative D call TRBD2 (6 bases). V was pared by 3 bases and J by 0 bases, with 8 bases between. Germline CDR1 is MNHEY and CDR2 is SVGAGI. The CDR3 consists of 15 residues. CDR3 amino acids: CASSYWGANTGELFF. DNA of the CDR3: TGTGCCAGCAGTTATTGGGGGGCGAACACCGGGGAGCTGTTTTTT.

There are many counts of this clonotype. The rearrangement joins TRBV12-3 or TRBV12-4 to TRBJ2-7, with 11 nucleotides matching TRBD2. Trimming took 6 bases from V and 4 from J; bases not matched to a gene: 11. The CDR3 has 16 amino acids. Written as DNA, the CDR3 is TGTGCCAGCAGAAGGACCGGGACTAGCGGCATATACGAGCAGTACTTC. It codes for CASRRTGTSGIYEQYF.

This clonotype has a count of ten or more. CDR3 protein: CASSLVDSGEQFF. The CDR3 bases are TGTGCCAGCAGTTTAGTGGATAGCGGTGAGCAGTTCTTC. This chain connects TRBV12-3 or TRBV12-4 to TRBJ2-1, with D tentatively TRBD2 (6 bases). The CDR3 spans 13 residues. Trimming pared 1 base from V and 9 bases from J, leaving 10 bases between.

The table lists this clonotype with many counts. The V gene is TRBV7-2, the J gene TRBJ2-3; 8 bases map to TRBD2. Trimming at V came to 8 bases and at J to 6 bases, leaving 7 bases not matched to a gene. The germline V gene has CDR1 SGHTA and CDR2 FQGNSA. The CDR3 consists of 13 residues. CDR3 DNA: TGTGCCAGCTCGGGAGGGGCAGCCGATACGCAGTATTTT. Its translation: CASSGGAADTQYF.

This clonotype was counted at least ten times. The V call is TRBV7-2, the J call TRBJ2-7; 7 bases map to TRBD1. Germline V gives CDR1 SGHTA, CDR2 FQGNSA. V shed 5 bases and J 0 bases; nucleotides not matched to a gene: 10. The CDR3 is 16 residues long. The CDR3 DNA reads TGTGCCAGCAGCCTACAGACCGGGACAGTCTCCTACGAGCAGTACTTC. Translated, it gives CASSLQTGTVSYEQYF.

This clonotype was counted between two and nine times. The V gene is TRBV4-2, the J gene TRBJ2-7; TRBD2 agrees at 8 bases. The junction had 14 bases not matched to a gene; V was cut back by 3 bases and J by 1 base. This CDR3 contains 18 residues. Germline-derived CDR1 and CDR2 are LGHNA and YNFKEQ. The CDR3 is CASSHLGRRTSPSYEQYF. Written as DNA, the CDR3 is TGTGCCAGCAGCCATCTTGGGCGTAGGACTAGCCCTTCCTACGAGCAGTACTTC.

At least ten counts were recorded for this clonotype. The chain couples TRBV12-3 or TRBV12-4 to TRBJ1-1, with D perhaps TRBD1 (5 bases). CDR3 length equals 11 residues. Trimming took 6 bases from V and 7 from J, leaving 9 bases between them. DNA of the CDR3: TGTGCCAGCAGACAGACAGTTGAAGCTTTCTTT. This translates into CASRQTVEAFF.

The chain carries TRBV6-2 or TRBV6-3 and TRBJ2-1; 7 bases fit TRBD1. With 2 bases clipped from V and 6 bases from J, the junction kept 4 bases outside the gene matches. Germline lookup yields CDR1 MNHEY and CDR2 SVGEGT. The CDR3 sequence is 14 residues long. This CDR3 reads CASSYHGTVNEQFF. In DNA, the CDR3 is TGTGCCAGCAGTTACCACGGGACAGTCAATGAGCAGTTCTTC.

On this clonotype itself: A much larger clone lies one base from this, so it may be a read error. The rearrangement joins TRBV9 to TRBJ2-3; perhaps TRBD2 as D (8 bases). CDR1 is SGDLS and CDR2 is YYNGEE in the germline V gene. V lost 0 bases, J lost 1 base, and 27 bases lay in between. CDR3 length: 21 residues. The CDR3 sequence: CASSVETGLFQRERGTDTQYF. Here the CDR3 DNA reads TGTGCCAGCAGCGTAGAGACAGGGCTGTTCCAGCGGGAGCGGGGCACAGATACGCAGTATTTT.

This clonotype was counted at least ten times. The chain couples TRBV6-1 to TRBJ2-3; tentatively, D is TRBD1 or TRBD2 (5 bases each). CDR1 is MNHNS, CDR2 SASEGT, per germline. V lost 6 bases and J 3 bases, leaving 22 bases between the germline ends. The CDR3 runs 17 residues. The chain's CDR3 is CASRSLGVPGLTDTQYF. The CDR3 nucleotides are TGTGCCAGCAGATCCCTCGGGGTCCCAGGGCTGACAGATACGCAGTATTTT.

This clonotype was counted ten times or more. The chain recombines TRBV11-1 with TRBJ2-5; 7 bases fit TRBD1. CDR1 and CDR2 (germline): SGHAT, FQDESV (reference sequence). The CDR3 spans 12 residues. Trimming took 8 bases from V and 4 from J; bases not matched to a gene: 4. CDR3 protein: CASRDSLETQYF. The CDR3 DNA follows: TGTGCCAGCCGGGACAGCTTAGAGACCCAGTACTTC.

The genes are TRBV24-1 and TRBJ2-7; possible D gene TRBD1, 6 bases. Germline V gene sequence: CDR1 KGHDR, CDR2 SFDVKD. The CDR3 totals 11 residues. The V gene lost 5 bases and the J gene lost 5 bases, with 6 bases spanning the gap. This CDR3 reads CATSGQDEQYF. CDR3 nucleotides: TGTGCCACCAGTGGACAGGACGAGCAGTACTTC.

This clonotype showed up many times. The chain combines TRBV20-1 with TRBJ1-6; the D gene is possibly TRBD1 (6 bases). Trimming stripped 7 bases from V and 5 bases from J, with 12 bases between. CDR3 length: 13 amino acids. CDR1 and CDR2 (germline): DFQATT, SNEGSKA (reference sequence). The DNA of the CDR3 is TGCAGTGACAGGGTCCAAAATAATTCACCCCTCCACTTT. It codes for CSDRVQNNSPLHF.

This clonotype was seen repeatedly, ten times or more. The genes are TRBV4-3 and TRBJ2-3; D unclear. Germline V gives CDR1 LGHNA, CDR2 YSLEER. V was cut by 0 bases and J by 4 bases, with 8 bases left in between. The CDR3 spans 14 residues. CDR3 sequence: CASSQDLVSDTQYF. The CDR3 nucleotides are TGCGCCAGCAGCCAAGATCTGGTCTCAGATACGCAGTATTTT.

This clonotype has a count of ten or more. CDR3 region: CASSLAQRNTGELFF. The DNA of the CDR3 is TGTGCCAGCAGCTTAGCTCAGAGGAACACCGGGGAGCTGTTTTTT. This chain joins TRBV7-2 and TRBJ2-2; D is unresolved. Germline V gene lookup returns CDR1 SGHTA and CDR2 FQGNSA. This CDR3 is 15 amino acids long. V lost 0 bases and J 1 base, leaving 6 bases between the germline ends.

This clonotype came up many times. V is TRBV28 and J is TRBJ1-3; weak D call: TRBD1 (5 bases). CDR3 length: 17 amino acids. Germline values: CDR1 MDHEN, CDR2 SYDVKM. Trimming left V 5 bases short and J 0 bases short, with 17 bases between. The CDR3 DNA sequence: TGTGCCAGCAGTCCGCTCCGTGCAGGGAACTCTGGAAACACCATATATTTT. Its translation is CASSPLRAGNSGNTIYF.

This clonotype was counted many times. The chain uses TRBV6-5 and TRBJ2-3, with 12 bases fitting TRBD1. V lost 1 base to trimming and J lost 4 bases; unmatched junction nucleotides: 6. The CDR3 loop spans 17 amino acids. Germline CDR1 and CDR2: MNHEY and SVGAGI. The CDR3 bases are TGTGCCAGCAGTTACTTAAAAGGGACAGGGGGCGCAGATACGCAGTATTTT. Translated, it gives CASSYLKGTGGADTQYF.

The J gene is TRBJ2-3, the V gene TRBV29-1, with a weak D call TRBD2 (5 bases). This CDR3 is 14 amino acids long. Germline CDR1 is SQVTM and CDR2 is ANQGSEA. Trimming cost V 3 bases and J 6 bases, with 16 bases left between them. CDR3 loop: CSVDLGVRRDTQYF. CDR3 DNA: TGCAGCGTTGATTTGGGAGTCAGGCGTGATACGCAGTATTTT.

V is TRBV5-1 and J is TRBJ2-2, with D hard to call. Trimming left V 0 bases short and J 1 base short, with 13 bases between. CDR1 and CDR2 from the germline V gene are SGHRS and YFSETQ. This CDR3 has 17 amino acids. DNA of the CDR3: TGCGCCAGCAGCTTGGTATTTTCTAGACAGAACACCGGGGAGCTGTTTTTT. It codes for CASSLVFSRQNTGELFF. Using reference TRBV5-1 and TRBJ2-2 for the parts outside the CDR3, the full variable domain is KAGVTQTPRYLIKTRGQQVTLSCSPISGHRSVSWYQQTPGQGLQFLFEYFSETQRNKGNFPGRFSGRQFSNSRSEMNVSTLELGDSALYLCASSLVFSRQNTGELFFGEGSRLTVL.